These T cell receptor beta chains were read from a single sample in a study of shared clonotypes between healthy human individuals. Profiled with immunoSEQ multiplex PCR; TCRdb holds only in-frame clones, not every one. The sample consists of over a million clones, 97% to 99% of them appearing once. Sequenced sample: naive CD4+ T cells sorted from blood. Receptors originate from a man aged 25 to 40 in good health. Both conserved end residues are part of each CDR3.

CASSLSRQHQETQYF	TRBJ2-5	TRBV28
CASSLRAGGGNEQFF	TRBJ2-1	TRBV11-3
CASSYTDRSGYTF	TRBJ1-2	TRBV6-5
CAISETGIREPGELFF	TRBJ2-2	TRBV10-3
CASSLQETQYF	TRBJ2-5	TRBV11-2
CASSFRAGVSEQYF	TRBJ2-7	TRBV5-1
CASSSWTSKPYEQYF	TRBJ2-7	TRBV7-9
CASSGRTQETQYF	TRBJ2-5	TRBV11-2
CASSQEPQGPYNEQFF	TRBJ2-1	TRBV14
CASSLDGSNQPQHF	TRBJ1-5	TRBV2
CASSQVGGNTIYF	TRBJ1-3	TRBV14
CATSRHTGFGNQPQHF	TRBJ1-5	TRBV15
CASSEYQGAIYNEQFF	TRBJ2-1	TRBV7-9
CASSSFLASTGELFF	TRBJ2-2	TRBV19
CASSPGTEIPYEQYF	TRBJ2-7	TRBV9
CASSFTAYDETQYF	TRBJ2-5	TRBV5-4
CASSAGQGAYNEQFF	TRBJ2-1	TRBV9
CASSPRQGVHEQYF	TRBJ2-7	TRBV4-1
CASSFRRVGEQFF	TRBJ2-1	TRBV5-1
CASSLSHGEQYF	TRBJ2-7	TRBV5-1
CSAPTVYEQYF	TRBJ2-7	TRBV20-1
CASHLGQPSEAFF	TRBJ1-1	TRBV5-1
CASSPPTGSWVAQHF	TRBJ1-5	TRBV28
CASSLLAGNSYEQYF	TRBJ2-7	TRBV7-9
CASSPSRGALVSGANVLTF	TRBJ2-6	TRBV2
CASTSPSGGAYEQYF	TRBJ2-7	TRBV28
CASSLLAGGGDTQYF	TRBJ2-3	TRBV5-1
CASSPGGGNQPQHF	TRBJ1-5	TRBV5-1
CASKNLRDSLTEQFF	TRBJ2-1	TRBV6-6
CASSLDPSAETQYF	TRBJ2-5	TRBV11-2
CASAQGDGELFF	TRBJ2-2	TRBV18
CASSDRGPLYEQYF	TRBJ2-7	TRBV28